Below are 27 T cell receptor beta chains sequenced from a single sample in a study of radiotherapy plus CTLA-4 blockade in lung cancer (dated by TCRdb to 2016 to 2019). The library was generated by the immunoSEQ multiplex PCR assay. This is the immuneACCESS table as TCRdb keeps it, with only in-frame sequences that have V and J called. A part of the clones is gone; compared with another copy, unresolved V genes explain less than half, and the rest is unexplained. The sample has tens of thousands of clones on record, approximately 86% of them singletons. The leading ten clones occupy more than 2% of the sample. This specimen was peripheral blood, taken from a patient treated with radiotherapy plus ipilimumab. These receptors were obtained from a human donor with non-small cell lung cancer who had a partial response to radiotherapy plus ipilimumab.

The chain links TRBV27 to TRBJ2-7, with 7 positions matching TRBD1. J was trimmed by 4 bases and V by 5 bases; bases with no gene match: 8. The CDR3 spans 14 residues. The germline V gene encodes CDR1 MNHEY and CDR2 SMNVEV (reference sequence). The DNA of the CDR3 is TGTGCCAGCAGTCCCGGGACAGCCGTTTACGAGCAGTACTTC. This translates into CASSPGTAVYEQYF.

J is TRBJ1-1 and V is TRBV7-3, with D hard to call. Trimming cost V 4 bases and J 2 bases, with 8 bases left between them. Germline-derived CDR1 and CDR2 are SGHTA and FQGTGA. The CDR3 is made up of 13 amino acids. The CDR3: CASSSYSNTEAFF. In DNA form, the CDR3 reads TGTGCCAGCAGCTCATACAGTAACACTGAAGCTTTCTTT.

The CDR3 coding sequence is TGCAGCGTTGCATCTGAGCAGTTCTTC. Its protein is CSVASEQFF. This chain connects TRBV29-1 to TRBJ2-1; D unclear. V gave up 4 bases and J gave up 9 bases, with 4 bases separating them. This CDR3 spans 9 amino acids. CDR1 is SQVTM, CDR2 ANQGSEA, per germline.

This clone has just one count. V gene TRBV15 combines with J gene TRBJ2-1; 8 nucleotides line up with TRBD1. The junction had 11 bases not matched to a gene; V was cut back by 1 base and J by 6 bases. Germline values: CDR1 LNHNV, CDR2 YYDKDF (reference sequence). CDR3 length: 17 residues. The CDR3 bases are TGTGCCACCAGCAGAGCCCTAGTAGCAGGGGGCTTCAATGAGCAGTTCTTC. It is translated as CATSRALVAGGFNEQFF.

This chain joins TRBV6-5 and TRBJ2-3; 7 positions match TRBD2. The CDR3 is 13 amino acids. CDR1 and CDR2 (germline): MNHEY, SVGAGI. J gave up 12 bases and V 2 bases, and 8 bases lay outside the gene matches. The CDR3 is CASSYEASGGQYF. The CDR3 DNA reads as TGTGCCAGCAGTTACGAGGCTAGCGGAGGCCAGTATTTT.

The V and J genes are TRBV6-5 and TRBJ2-7, with 10 bases lining up with TRBD2. CDR3 length equals 14 residues. V trimming: 5 bases; J trimming: 4 bases; junction bases outside the gene matches: 5. The germline gives CDR1 MNHEY, CDR2 SVGAGI. The CDR3 DNA reads TGTGCCAGCAGTAGCCAAGCGGGAGGGTACGAGCAGTACTTC. Encoded protein: CASSSQAGGYEQYF.

To note about this clone: Different DNA sequences within this sample yield the same CDR3. V is TRBV4-1 and J is TRBJ2-7; 10 positions agree with TRBD1. V lost 1 base to trimming and J lost 6 bases; unmatched junction nucleotides: 9. The length of the CDR3 is 16 residues. The germline gives CDR1 MGHRA, CDR2 YSYEKL. CDR3 sequence (DNA): TGCGCCAGCAGCCAAGGGGGGGGACAGGGGCTACCCGAGCAGTACTTC. Protein: CASSQGGGQGLPEQYF.

The chain joins TRBV5-1 to TRBJ1-1; perhaps TRBD1 as D (5 bases). Germline CDR1 SGHRS, CDR2 YFSETQ. Trimming stripped 0 bases from V and 8 bases from J, with 11 bases between. This CDR3 has 13 residues. The CDR3 sequence: CASSLEGAEEAFF. The DNA for the CDR3 is TGCGCCAGCAGCTTGGAAGGGGCAGAAGAAGCTTTCTTT.

The chain uses TRBV5-6 and TRBJ2-1; D is possibly TRBD1 (5 bases). V lost 3 bases, J lost 5 bases, and 12 bases lay in between. The CDR3 is 14 residues long. CDR1 is SGHDT and CDR2 is YYEEEE in the germline V gene. The DNA for the CDR3 is TGTGCCAGCAGCTCCGCAGGGTCCGACAATGAGCAGTTCTTC. It codes for CASSSAGSDNEQFF. Together with reference TRBV5-6 and TRBJ2-1, the CDR3 gives the full variable domain: DAGVTQSPTHLIKTRGQQVTLRCSPKSGHDTVSWYQQALGQGPQFIFQYYEEEERQRGNFPDRFSGHQFPNYSSELNVNALLLGDSALYLCASSSAGSDNEQFFGPGTRLTVL.

V is TRBV18 and J is TRBJ2-3; D gene unclear. Germline CDR1 and CDR2: KGHSH and LQKENI. V was shortened by 0 bases and J by 0 bases, with 4 bases between the two germline ends. The CDR3 is 14 residues long. CDR3 sequence reads: CASSPPISTDTQYF. DNA of the CDR3: TGTGCCAGCTCACCACCCATCAGCACAGATACGCAGTATTTT.

This chain uses TRBV18 with TRBJ2-2, with 13 bases fitting TRBD2. V lost 2 bases to trimming and J lost 6 bases; unmatched junction nucleotides: 6. CDR1 is KGHSH and CDR2 is LQKENI in the germline V gene. CDR3 size: 17 residues. CDR3 in amino acids: CASSPGLAGDFPGELFF. CDR3 DNA sequence: TGTGCCAGCTCACCAGGACTAGCGGGAGACTTCCCCGGGGAGCTGTTTTTT.

The chain couples TRBV6-6 to TRBJ1-6; D is uncertain. The CDR3 is 14 residues long. Germline V lookup: CDR1 MNHNY, CDR2 SVGAGI (reference sequence). Deletions cut 8 bases from V and 6 bases from J, with 14 bases between. The CDR3 DNA follows: TGTGCCAGCGGTGGAGGGCTTGGTAATTCACCCCTCCACTTT. Translating gives CASGGGLGNSPLHF.

The V and J genes are TRBV11-3 and TRBJ2-3; 7 positions match TRBD1. V lost 8 bases, J lost 0 bases, and 11 bases stayed unmatched. Germline lookup yields CDR1 SGHNT and CDR2 YENEEA. The CDR3 contains 16 residues. CDR3 in DNA: TGTGCCAGCCAAGGTGCAGGGACAGAGAGCACAGATACGCAGTATTTT. It codes for CASQGAGTESTDTQYF.

The chain is built from TRBV28 and TRBJ2-7, with 11 bases aligning to TRBD1. The CDR3 is made up of 14 amino acids. Per the germline V gene, CDR1 is MDHEN and CDR2 is SYDVKM. J gave up 3 bases and V 5 bases, and 3 bases lay outside the gene matches. The CDR3 region has the DNA TGTGCCAGCAGTACCGGGACAGGGGGCTACGAGCAGTACTTC. This gives the protein CASSTGTGGYEQYF.

This clone occurred a few times. The V call is TRBV6-6, the J call TRBJ2-2; 8 nucleotides match TRBD2. Germline V gene sequence: CDR1 MNHNY, CDR2 SVGAGI (reference sequence). The CDR3 consists of 15 residues. The J segment lost 7 bases and the V segment lost 6 bases, leaving 10 bases of the junction unmatched. CDR3 bases: TGTGCCAGCAGAATCGGGAGGGCCGAGGGCGGGGAGCTGTTTTTT. It specifies CASRIGRAEGGELFF.

This sequence joins TRBV6-5 and TRBJ1-4, with 8 bases matching TRBD1. The junction had 6 bases not matched to a gene; V was cut back by 4 bases and J by 8 bases. Germline assignment: CDR1 MNHEY and CDR2 SVGAGI. The CDR3 is 14 residues long. This chain's CDR3 is CASSFQGAAEKLFF. The CDR3 nucleotides read TGTGCCAGCAGTTTCCAGGGGGCTGCCGAAAAACTGTTTTTT.

The CDR3 protein is CASSDLPRDRVGYTF. Here the CDR3 DNA reads TGTGCCAGCAGTGATTTACCCCGGGACAGGGTCGGCTACACCTTC. The chain couples TRBV6-4 to TRBJ1-2, with 9 nucleotides matching TRBD1. CDR1 and CDR2 (germline): MRHNA, SNTAGT. The ends lost 3 bases at V and 8 bases at J; junction bases unmatched: 10. The CDR3 has 15 amino acids.

J is TRBJ2-1 and V is TRBV27, with TRBD2 identical over 11 bases. This CDR3 is built from 16 residues. V trimming: 4 bases; J trimming: 15 bases; junction bases outside the gene matches: 17. Per the germline V gene, CDR1 is MNHEY and CDR2 is SMNVEV (reference sequence). CDR3 DNA: TGTGCCAGCAGTTCCCTTGAGCTCCAGACTAGCGGGGAGGCGTTCTTC. Translating it yields CASSSLELQTSGEAFF.

The chain is built from TRBV9 and TRBJ2-5; D possibly corresponds to TRBD2 (6 bases). This CDR3 spans 16 amino acids. V lost 0 bases and J lost 4, with 16 bases in between. CDR1 and CDR2 (germline): SGDLS, YYNGEE. The DNA for the CDR3 is TGTGCCAGCAGCGTAGGTTCGGGGGTCAACGGAGAGACCCAGTACTTC. Its protein is CASSVGSGVNGETQYF.

This chain uses TRBV10-1 with TRBJ2-7; 7 bases agree with TRBD1. Germline values: CDR1 WNHNN, CDR2 SYGVQD (reference sequence). This CDR3 has 12 residues. CDR3 nucleotides: TGCGAAACGCAGGGGGTTCCCTACGAGCAGTACGTC. Protein sequence: CETQGVPYEQYV.

The rearrangement links TRBV5-4 to TRBJ2-1; D gene uncertain. V gave up 3 bases and J gave up 7 bases, with 8 bases separating them. CDR3 length: 12 residues. Germline V gene data show CDR1 as SGHNT and CDR2 as YYREEE (reference sequence). CDR3 bases: TGTGCCAGCAGCTCCCCCGGTAATGAGCAGTTCTTC. Protein: CASSSPGNEQFF.

J is TRBJ1-1 and V is TRBV7-6; no reliable D call. The CDR3 spans 14 residues. Germline-derived CDR1 and CDR2 are SGHVS and FNYEAQ. Deletions cut 2 bases from V and 1 base from J, with 8 bases between. The CDR3 bases are TGTGCCAGCAGCTTAAGACACTGGAACACTGAAGCTTTCTTT. Its translation is CASSLRHWNTEAFF.

CDR3 coding DNA: TGTGCCACCAGCAGAGATCTCCCGCTAGCGGGAGTATATGAGCAGTTCTTC. As protein: CATSRDLPLAGVYEQFF. The chain combines TRBV15 with TRBJ2-1; TRBD2 aligns across 10 bases. Trimming cost V 0 bases and J 8 bases; bases outside gene matches: 10. The CDR3 consists of 17 residues. Germline V CDR1 and CDR2: LNHNV, YYDKDF (reference sequence). Supplemented by reference TRBV15 and TRBJ2-1, the full variable domain reads DAMVIQNPRYQVTQFGKPVTLSCSQTLNHNVMYWYQQKSSQAPKLLFHYYDKDFNNEADTPDNFQSRRPNTSFCFLDIRSPGLGDTAMYLCATSRDLPLAGVYEQFFGPGTRLTVL.

V gene TRBV7-2 combines with J gene TRBJ2-4, with 9 bases aligning to TRBD1. CDR1 SGHTA and CDR2 FQGNSA come from the germline V gene. This CDR3 spans 15 amino acids. Germline trimming cut 5 bases from V and 7 bases from J; bases unmatched to any gene: 9. This CDR3 reads CASSIDPGQGNIQYF. The CDR3 region has the DNA TGTGCCAGCAGCATCGACCCGGGACAGGGTAACATTCAGTACTTC.

The V gene is TRBV7-9, the J gene TRBJ1-1, with D possibly being TRBD1 (5 bases). The CDR3 consists of 12 residues. The V gene's germline CDR1 is SEHNR and CDR2 FQNEAQ (reference sequence). Trimming removed 5 bases from V and 4 bases from J, with 8 bases in between. The CDR3: CASSRGGTEAFF. CDR3 sequence (DNA): TGTGCCAGCAGCCGGGGGGGCACTGAAGCTTTCTTT.

This chain joins TRBV13 and TRBJ2-7; 12 bases fit TRBD2. This CDR3 is 17 amino acids long. Germline CDR1 reads PRHDT; CDR2 reads FYEKMQ (reference sequence). Germline trimming cut 4 bases from V and 6 bases from J; bases unmatched to any gene: 13. CDR3 residues: CASSSGLAGGVIREQYF. DNA for the CDR3: TGTGCCAGCAGCTCGGGACTAGCGGGTGGAGTCATCCGCGAGCAGTACTTC.

The chain links TRBV5-1 to TRBJ2-7, with TRBD1 matching 8 bases. The length of the CDR3 is 14 residues. Germline V lookup: CDR1 SGHRS, CDR2 YFSETQ. V shed 3 bases and J 3 bases; nucleotides not matched to a gene: 5. CDR3 nucleotide sequence: TGCGCCAGCAGCTCGAACAGGGGGGACTACGAGCAGTACTTC. This translates into CASSSNRGDYEQYF.